A single sample is the source of the 10 T cell receptor beta chains below, sequenced in a study of synovial regulatory T cells in juvenile arthritis. This table comes from immunoSEQ multiplex PCR, and its TCRdb copy is limited to in-frame clones, with some not included. Found here are about 10,000 clones; the top ten clones hold 0.35%. The sequencing input was Treg cells from blood. The subset was: remaining (HLA-DR-negative) circulating blood Treg cells. These receptors were collected from a donor aged 2-29 years with juvenile idiopathic arthritis.

The gene calls are TRBV11-3 and TRBJ2-1; there is no DNA to check the TCRdb D call of TRBD1. Germline CDR1 reads SGHNT; CDR2 reads YENEEA. CDR3 length: 14 amino acids. No DNA is recorded. The CDR3 protein is CASSLGGHYNEQFF.

V and J are TRBV7-8 and TRBJ1-1; TCRdb's D call of TRBD1 is untestable without DNA. CDR1 SGHVS and CDR2 FQNEAQ come from the germline V gene. There are 16 residues in the CDR3. Only the protein is on record. CDR3 loop: CASSLALAVGGTEAFF. Based on the CDR3 plus reference TRBV7-8 and TRBJ1-1, the full variable domain is GAGVSQSPRYKVAKRGQDVALRCDPISGHVSLFWYQQALGQGPEFLTYFQNEAQLDKSGLPSDRFFAERPEGSVSTLKIQRTQQEDSAVYLCASSLALAVGGTEAFFGQGTRLTVV.

The chain couples TRBV2 to TRBJ2-7. The CDR3 contains 12 residues. There is no recorded DNA. Germline CDR1 and CDR2: SNHLY and FYNNEI. The CDR3: CASIGRSYEQYF.

The chain has TRBV12-5 and TRBJ2-7. The V gene's germline CDR1 is LGHNT and CDR2 FRNRAP. The CDR3 covers 16 residues. No DNA accompanies this entry. The CDR3 sequence: CASGLVRARISYEQYF.

The rearrangement links TRBV25-1 to TRBJ2-2; the TRBD2 assignment by TCRdb is unverifiable without DNA. Germline assignment: CDR1 MGHDK and CDR2 SYGVNS. The CDR3 sequence is 13 residues long. Only the protein is available. CDR3: CASSDPRSRELFF.

V gene TRBV12-5 combines with J gene TRBJ1-3; TCRdb names TRBD1, which stays unverified in the absence of DNA. This CDR3 has 14 residues. The nucleotide record is missing. Germline V gene data show CDR1 as LGHNT and CDR2 as FRNRAP. This CDR3 reads CASGFWGTGNTIYF.

The chain employs TRBV10-3 and TRBJ1-2; as DNA is missing, the TRBD1 call by TCRdb cannot be tested. CDR1 and CDR2 (germline): ENHRY, SYGVKD. The CDR3 covers 12 residues. The record lacks a DNA sequence. The CDR3 sequence: CATGQSLNGYTF.

This chain links TRBV4-1 with TRBJ1-2. The CDR3 has 15 residues. The protein alone is recorded here. CDR1 MGHRA and CDR2 YSYEKL come from the germline V gene. The CDR3 is CASSPRQGGNYGYTF.

V and J are TRBV2 and TRBJ2-7; the TCRdb call, TRBD2, lacks DNA for checking. CDR1 and CDR2 from the germline V gene are SNHLY and FYNNEI. The CDR3 has 13 amino acids. No DNA sequence was recorded. CDR3 protein: CASNQREMGEQYF.

CDR3 region: CASSVRGGGFGYTF. The chain joins TRBV9 to TRBJ1-2. Germline V gives CDR1 SGDLS, CDR2 YYNGEE. The CDR3 is 14 amino acids. A DNA sequence was not provided.